These 14 T cell receptor beta chains were sequenced from one sample in a study of cytomegalovirus exposure and HLA in healthy donors. The PCR made use of 60 Vbeta and 13 Jbeta primers. Sequenced by immunoSEQ multiplex PCR; TCRdb stores in-frame clones only, minus some. The sample records over 70,000 clones, roughly 80% being singletons. The sample consisted of PBMCs. The source of these receptors is a woman in her forties or fifties in good health and CMV-seropositive.

This clone was found once. The genes are TRBV6-1 and TRBJ2-7; D gene uncertain. Trimming left V 0 bases short and J 3 bases short, with 9 bases between. Germline V gives CDR1 MNHNS, CDR2 SASEGT. The CDR3 is 14 residues long. CDR3 amino acids: CASSEALLDYEQYV. The CDR3 nucleotides read TGTGCCAGCAGTGAAGCGCTTCTAGACTACGAGCAGTACGTC.

Concerning this clone: Other DNA variants within this sample encode the same CDR3. V gene TRBV5-1 combines with J gene TRBJ2-3; 10 bases fit TRBD2. The CDR3 sequence is 15 residues long. Trimming took 4 bases from V and 1 from J; bases not matched to a gene: 3. Germline V lookup: CDR1 SGHRS, CDR2 YFSETQ. The CDR3 DNA sequence: TGCGCCAGCAGCCTCCTAGCGGGGGGCACAGATACGCAGTATTTT. Its protein is CASSLLAGGTDTQYF. The full variable domain, its missing parts supplied by reference TRBV5-1 and TRBJ2-3, is KAGVTQTPRYLIKTRGQQVTLSCSPISGHRSVSWYQQTPGQGLQFLFEYFSETQRNKGNFPGRFSGRQFSNSRSEMNVSTLELGDSALYLCASSLLAGGTDTQYFGPGTRLTVL.

The rearrangement uses TRBV27 and TRBJ1-6, with 7 bases matching TRBD1. The CDR3 is made up of 15 amino acids. The junction had 4 bases not matched to a gene; V was cut back by 3 bases and J by 5 bases. Germline V gene sequence: CDR1 MNHEY, CDR2 SMNVEV (reference sequence). CDR3 DNA: TGTGCCAGCAGTTTTGAGGGACAGAATAATTCACCCCTCCACTTT. Protein: CASSFEGQNNSPLHF.

The V call is TRBV19, the J call TRBJ1-2, with D perhaps TRBD1 (5 bases). The CDR3 totals 14 residues. V was shortened by 8 bases and J by 4 bases, with 17 bases between the two germline ends. CDR1 and CDR2 (germline): LNHDA, SQIVND (reference sequence). CDR3: CASSDPGGAYGYTF. CDR3 nucleotide sequence: TGTGCCAGTTCTGACCCGGGAGGGGCCTATGGCTACACCTTC.

V gene TRBV5-1 combines with J gene TRBJ1-1; D not resolved. The V and J ends lost 4 bases and 1 base respectively, with 11 bases between them. Germline values: CDR1 SGHRS, CDR2 YFSETQ. The CDR3 consists of 14 residues. In DNA form, the CDR3 reads TGCGCCAGCAGCCCCTCTACTGGGAACACTGAAGCTTTCTTT. It encodes CASSPSTGNTEAFF.

The V call is TRBV29-1, the J call TRBJ2-6, with 7 bases identical to TRBD1. The junction had 5 bases not matched to a gene; V was cut back by 4 bases and J by 2 bases. This CDR3 has 15 amino acids. From germline, CDR1 is SQVTM and CDR2 ANQGSEA. The CDR3 coding sequence is TGCAGCGTTGCAACGAGGGGGCCTGGGGCCAACGTCCTGACTTTC. As protein: CSVATRGPGANVLTF. Supplemented by reference TRBV29-1 and TRBJ2-6, the full variable domain reads SAVISQKPSRDICQRGTSLTIQCQVDSQVTMMFWYRQQPGQSLTLIATANQGSEATYESGFVIDKFPISRPNLTFSTLTVSNMSPEDSSIYLCSVATRGPGANVLTFGAGSRLTVL.

V is TRBV9 and J is TRBJ2-2; weak D call: TRBD2 (6 bases). The CDR3 runs to 15 residues. Trimming took 0 bases from V and 3 from J, leaving 9 bases between them. The germline gives CDR1 SGDLS, CDR2 YYNGEE. The CDR3 reads CASSVATGDTGELFF. The CDR3 DNA reads as TGTGCCAGCAGCGTAGCTACGGGGGACACCGGGGAGCTGTTTTTT.

This chain uses TRBV5-4 with TRBJ1-3, with 8 positions matching TRBD1. The CDR3 sequence is 14 residues long. J lost 0 bases, V lost 4 bases, and 0 bases had no gene match. Germline V gene data show CDR1 as SGHNT and CDR2 as YYREEE (reference sequence). DNA of the CDR3: TGTGCCAGCAGCGACAGGGGCTCTGGAAACACCATATATTTT. Translation: CASSDRGSGNTIYF.

The chain links TRBV18 to TRBJ1-1; D is possibly TRBD1 (5 bases). The CDR3 contains 15 residues. Deletions cut 2 bases from V and 1 base from J, with 11 bases between. Per germline, CDR1 KGHSH and CDR2 LQKENI. The CDR3 reads CASSPLGGTNTEAFF. The DNA for the CDR3 is TGTGCCAGCTCACCATTGGGGGGGACGAACACTGAAGCTTTCTTT.

The chain carries TRBV9 and TRBJ2-7; 7 positions agree with TRBD1. The length of the CDR3 is 15 residues. Looked up from germline, CDR1 is SGDLS and CDR2 is YYNGEE. The V segment lost 3 bases and the J segment 5 bases; nucleotides outside the gene matches: 11. CDR3 protein: CASSAEGQPVDEQYV. The CDR3 nucleotides are TGTGCCAGCAGCGCCGAGGGACAGCCTGTTGACGAGCAGTACGTC.

V gene TRBV6-1 combines with J gene TRBJ1-1, with a tentative D call TRBD1 (6 bases). Per germline, CDR1 MNHNS and CDR2 SASEGT. Trimming cost V 4 bases and J 1 base, with 7 bases left between them. There are 13 residues in the CDR3. The CDR3 region has the DNA TGTGCCAGCAGTGTACAGGGGAACACTGAAGCTTTCTTT. Translating gives CASSVQGNTEAFF.

The chain employs TRBV27 and TRBJ1-2; the match to TRBD1 covers 9 bases. The junction had 14 bases not matched to a gene; V was cut back by 5 bases and J by 4 bases. Germline loops: CDR1 MNHEY, CDR2 SMNVEV (reference sequence). The CDR3 runs 17 residues. In DNA, the CDR3 is TGTGCCAGCAGTCCAAGACAGGGGGGAGAAGGGATCTATGGCTACACCTTC. Protein product: CASSPRQGGEGIYGYTF.

This chain uses TRBV27 with TRBJ1-4; D uncertain. The CDR3 length is 14 residues. V lost 4 bases and J 4 bases, leaving 10 bases between the germline ends. Germline V gives CDR1 MNHEY, CDR2 SMNVEV (reference sequence). The CDR3 here is CASSSRSRNEKLFF. In DNA, the CDR3 is TGTGCCAGCAGTTCCCGGAGCCGTAATGAAAAACTGTTTTTT.

The table lists this clone with a count of one. The J gene is TRBJ1-5, the V gene TRBV18; 9 bases map to TRBD1. Losses at the gene ends were 6 bases for V and 6 bases for J; bases not matched to a gene: 6. CDR1 is KGHSH, CDR2 LQKENI, per germline. The CDR3 consists of 14 residues. The CDR3 sequence: CASSGTGTGQPQHF. The CDR3 nucleotides read TGTGCCAGCTCCGGGACAGGGACAGGTCAGCCCCAGCATTTT.